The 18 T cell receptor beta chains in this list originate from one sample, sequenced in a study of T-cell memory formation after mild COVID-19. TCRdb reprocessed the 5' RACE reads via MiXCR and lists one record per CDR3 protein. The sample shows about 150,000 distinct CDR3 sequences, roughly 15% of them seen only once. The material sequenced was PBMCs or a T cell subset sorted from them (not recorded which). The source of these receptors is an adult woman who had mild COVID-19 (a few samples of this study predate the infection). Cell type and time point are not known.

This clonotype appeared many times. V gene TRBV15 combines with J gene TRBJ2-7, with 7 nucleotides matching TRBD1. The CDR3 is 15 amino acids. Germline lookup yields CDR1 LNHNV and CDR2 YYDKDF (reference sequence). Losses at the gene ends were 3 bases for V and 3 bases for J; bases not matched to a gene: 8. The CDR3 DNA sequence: TGTGCCACCAGCAGCCCAATGACAGGGAACTACGAGCAGTACTTC. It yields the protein CATSSPMTGNYEQYF.

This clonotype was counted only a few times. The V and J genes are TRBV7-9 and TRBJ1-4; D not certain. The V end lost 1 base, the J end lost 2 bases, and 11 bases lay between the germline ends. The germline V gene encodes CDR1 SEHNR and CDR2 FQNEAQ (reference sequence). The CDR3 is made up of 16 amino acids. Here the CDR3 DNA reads TGTGCCAGCAGCTTAGGAGCCCTCACTACTAATGAAAAACTGTTTTTT. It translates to CASSLGALTTNEKLFF.

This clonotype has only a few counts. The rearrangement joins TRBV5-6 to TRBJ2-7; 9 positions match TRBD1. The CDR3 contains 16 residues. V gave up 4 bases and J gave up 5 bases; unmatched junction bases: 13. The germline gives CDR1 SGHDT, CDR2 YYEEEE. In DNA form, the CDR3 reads TGTGCCAGCAGCGTATACCTGACAGGGGGACGGGACGAGCAGTACTTC. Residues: CASSVYLTGGRDEQYF.

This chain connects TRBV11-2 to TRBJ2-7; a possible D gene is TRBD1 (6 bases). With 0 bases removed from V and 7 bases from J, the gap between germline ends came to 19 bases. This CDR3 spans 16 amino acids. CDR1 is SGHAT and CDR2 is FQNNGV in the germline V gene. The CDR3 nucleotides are TGTGCCAGCAGCTTAGAGCGAACACAGGGAAAGGGGGAGCAGTACTTC. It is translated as CASSLERTQGKGEQYF.

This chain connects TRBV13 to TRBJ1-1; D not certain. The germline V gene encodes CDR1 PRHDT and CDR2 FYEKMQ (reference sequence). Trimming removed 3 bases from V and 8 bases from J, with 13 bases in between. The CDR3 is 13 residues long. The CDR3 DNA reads TGTGCCAGCAGCTTTAGGCTTCAGGAGGAAGCTTTCTTT. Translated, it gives CASSFRLQEEAFF.

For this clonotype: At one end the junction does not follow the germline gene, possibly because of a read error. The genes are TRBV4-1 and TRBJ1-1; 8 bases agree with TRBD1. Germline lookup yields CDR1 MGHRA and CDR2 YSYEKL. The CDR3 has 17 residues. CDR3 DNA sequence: TGCGCAAGCAGCCAAGAGGGCAGGGGGCTCAGTAACACTGAAGCTTTCTTT. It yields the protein CASSQEGRGLSNTEAFF.

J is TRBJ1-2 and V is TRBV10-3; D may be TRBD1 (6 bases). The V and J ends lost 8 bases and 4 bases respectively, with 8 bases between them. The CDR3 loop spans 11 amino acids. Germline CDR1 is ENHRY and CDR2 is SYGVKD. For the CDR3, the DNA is TGTGCCATCTCGACAGGCTATGGCTACACCTTC. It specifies CAISTGYGYTF.

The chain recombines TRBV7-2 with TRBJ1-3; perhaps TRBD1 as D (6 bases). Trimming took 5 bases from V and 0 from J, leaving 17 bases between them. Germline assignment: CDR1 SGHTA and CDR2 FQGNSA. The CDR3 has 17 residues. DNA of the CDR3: TGTGCCAGCAGCATGTACCAAACAGGGAGCTCTGGAAACACCATATATTTT. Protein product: CASSMYQTGSSGNTIYF. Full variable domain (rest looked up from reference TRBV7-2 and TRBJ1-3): GAGVSQSPSNKVTEKGKDVELRCDPISGHTALYWYRQSLGQGLEFLIYFQGNSAPDKSGLPSDRFSAERTGGSVSTLTIQRTQQEDSAVYLCASSMYQTGSSGNTIYFGEGSWLTVV.

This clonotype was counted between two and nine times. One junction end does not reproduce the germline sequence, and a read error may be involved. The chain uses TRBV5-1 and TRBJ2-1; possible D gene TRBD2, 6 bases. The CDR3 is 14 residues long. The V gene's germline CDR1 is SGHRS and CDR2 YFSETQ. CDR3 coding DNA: TGCGCCAGCAGATTGGAGGGATATGACAATGAGCAGTTCTTC. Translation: CASRLEGYDNEQFF.

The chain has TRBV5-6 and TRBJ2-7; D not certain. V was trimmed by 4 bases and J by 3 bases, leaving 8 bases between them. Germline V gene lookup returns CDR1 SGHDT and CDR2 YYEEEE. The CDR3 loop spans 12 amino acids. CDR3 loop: CASSLAFYEQYF. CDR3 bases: TGTGCCAGCAGCCTCGCCTTCTACGAGCAGTACTTC.

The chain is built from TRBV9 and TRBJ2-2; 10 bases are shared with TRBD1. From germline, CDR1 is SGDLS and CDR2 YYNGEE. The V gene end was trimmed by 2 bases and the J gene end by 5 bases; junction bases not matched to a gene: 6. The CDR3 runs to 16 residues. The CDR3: CASSVSGGQGTGELFF. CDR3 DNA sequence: TGTGCCAGCAGCGTTTCGGGGGGACAGGGGACCGGGGAGCTGTTTTTT.

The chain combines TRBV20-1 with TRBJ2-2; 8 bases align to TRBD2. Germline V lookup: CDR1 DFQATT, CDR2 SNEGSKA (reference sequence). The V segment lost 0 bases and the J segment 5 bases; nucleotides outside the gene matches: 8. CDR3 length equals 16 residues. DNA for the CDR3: TGCAGTGCTAGAGATTGGACGGGGGGGCCAACCGGGGAGCTGTTTTTT. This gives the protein CSARDWTGGPTGELFF.

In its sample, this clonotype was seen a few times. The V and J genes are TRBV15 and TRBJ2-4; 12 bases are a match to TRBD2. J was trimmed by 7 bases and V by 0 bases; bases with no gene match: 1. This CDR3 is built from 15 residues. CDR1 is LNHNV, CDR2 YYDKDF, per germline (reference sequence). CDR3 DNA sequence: TGTGCCACCAGCAGAGACCTAGCGGGAGGGAACATTCAGTACTTC. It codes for CATSRDLAGGNIQYF.

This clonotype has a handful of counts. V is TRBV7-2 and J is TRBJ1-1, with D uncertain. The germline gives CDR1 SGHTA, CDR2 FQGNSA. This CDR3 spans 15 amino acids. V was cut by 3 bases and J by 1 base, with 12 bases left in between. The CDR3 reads CASSFGGNWNTEAFF. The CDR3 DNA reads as TGTGCCAGCAGCTTTGGAGGGAATTGGAACACTGAAGCTTTCTTT.

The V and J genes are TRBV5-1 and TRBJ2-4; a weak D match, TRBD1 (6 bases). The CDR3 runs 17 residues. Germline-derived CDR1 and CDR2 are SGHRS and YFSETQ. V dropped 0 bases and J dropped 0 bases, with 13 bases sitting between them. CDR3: CASSLGTVILAKNIQYF. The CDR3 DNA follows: TGCGCCAGCAGCTTGGGGACAGTAATTTTAGCCAAAAACATTCAGTACTTC.

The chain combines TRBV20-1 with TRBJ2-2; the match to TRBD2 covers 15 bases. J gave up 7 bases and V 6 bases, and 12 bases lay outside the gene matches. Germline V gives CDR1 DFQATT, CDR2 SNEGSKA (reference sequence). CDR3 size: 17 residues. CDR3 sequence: CSAQTSGLAGGVGELFF. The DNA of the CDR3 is TGCAGTGCCCAGACCTCGGGACTAGCGGGAGGTGTCGGGGAGCTGTTTTTT.

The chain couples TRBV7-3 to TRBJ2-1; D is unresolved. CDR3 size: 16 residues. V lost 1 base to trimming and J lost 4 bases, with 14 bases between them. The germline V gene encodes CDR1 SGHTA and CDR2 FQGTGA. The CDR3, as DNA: TGTGCCAGCAGCTTAATTGTTACGAAACAATACAATGAGCAGTTCTTC. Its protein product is CASSLIVTKQYNEQFF.

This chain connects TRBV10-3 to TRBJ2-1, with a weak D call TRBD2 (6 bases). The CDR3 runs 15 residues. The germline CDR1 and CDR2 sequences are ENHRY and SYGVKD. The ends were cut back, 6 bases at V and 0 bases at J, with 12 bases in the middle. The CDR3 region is CAISVAEYSYNEQFF. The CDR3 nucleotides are TGTGCCATCAGCGTAGCGGAGTACTCCTACAATGAGCAGTTCTTC.